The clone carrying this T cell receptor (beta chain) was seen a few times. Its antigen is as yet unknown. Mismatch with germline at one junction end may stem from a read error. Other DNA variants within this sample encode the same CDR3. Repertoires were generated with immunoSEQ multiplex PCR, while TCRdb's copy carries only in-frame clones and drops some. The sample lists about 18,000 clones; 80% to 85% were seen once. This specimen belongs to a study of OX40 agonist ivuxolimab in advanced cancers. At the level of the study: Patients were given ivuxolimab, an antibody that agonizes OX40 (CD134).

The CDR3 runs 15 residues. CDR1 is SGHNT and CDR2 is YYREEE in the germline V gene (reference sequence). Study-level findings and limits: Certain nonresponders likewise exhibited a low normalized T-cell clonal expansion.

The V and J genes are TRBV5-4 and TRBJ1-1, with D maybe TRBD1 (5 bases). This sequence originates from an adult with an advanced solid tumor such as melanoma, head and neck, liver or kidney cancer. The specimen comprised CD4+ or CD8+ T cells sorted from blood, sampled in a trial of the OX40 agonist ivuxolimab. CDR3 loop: CASSASGDGNTEAFF. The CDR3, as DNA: TGCGCCAGCAGCGCAAGCGGGGACGGTAACACTGAAGCTTTCTTT.